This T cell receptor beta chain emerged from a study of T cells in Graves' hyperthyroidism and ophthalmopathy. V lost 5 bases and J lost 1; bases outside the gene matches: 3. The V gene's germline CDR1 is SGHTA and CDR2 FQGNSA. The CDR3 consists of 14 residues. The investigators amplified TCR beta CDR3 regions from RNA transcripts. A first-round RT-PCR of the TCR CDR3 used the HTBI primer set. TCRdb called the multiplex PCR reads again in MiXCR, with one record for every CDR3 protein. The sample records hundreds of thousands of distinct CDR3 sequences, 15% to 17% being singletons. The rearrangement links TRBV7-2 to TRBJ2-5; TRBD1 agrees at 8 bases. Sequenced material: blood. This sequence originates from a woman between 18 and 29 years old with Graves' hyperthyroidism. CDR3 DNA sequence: TGTGCCAGCAGCCCAGGGGGCATCCAAGAGACCCAGTACTTC. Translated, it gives CASSPGGIQETQYF.